The entry that follows covers one T cell receptor beta chain sequence. The CDR3 is 15 amino acids. With 5 bases clipped from V and 3 bases from J, the junction kept 5 bases outside the gene matches. CDR1 and CDR2 from the germline V gene are MDHEN and SYDVKM. Original analysis: It was from reference gene primer amplification that nucleated cell counts were estimated. Here immunoSEQ multiplex PCR was the method, and the copy in TCRdb shows in-frame clones only, minus some. D and trimming come from the DNA, and the V and J calls and clone size come from that table. Of about 65,000 clones in the sample, 65% to 90% were seen once. This sample is drawn from a study of blood T cell repertoires in COVID-19.

The genes are TRBV28 and TRBJ2-3, with 10 bases aligning to TRBD1. The sample consisted of peripheral blood. The receptor's source is a man in his fifties with COVID-19, enrolled during active disease. CDR3 in amino acids: CASSRQGAGTDTQYF. CDR3 DNA sequence: TGTGCCAGCAGTCGACAGGGGGCGGGTACAGATACGCAGTATTTT. Based on the CDR3 plus reference TRBV28 and TRBJ2-3, the full variable domain is DVKVTQSSRYLVKRTGEKVFLECVQDMDHENMFWYRQDPGLGLRLIYFSYDVKMKEKGDIPEGYSVSREKKERFSLILESASTNQTSMYLCASSRQGAGTDTQYFGPGTRLTVL.